These 5 T cell receptor beta chains came from one sample sequenced in a study of monozygotic twins with inflammatory bowel disease. TCRdb reprocessed the 5' RACE reads and stores each CDR3 protein as one record, lacking DNA. The table lists more than 300,000 distinct CDR3 sequences. Sample: blood. These receptors all come from a human donor with ulcerative colitis or Crohn's disease, or a healthy co-twin of an affected twin (not recorded which).

This chain uses TRBV5-1 with TRBJ2-7. Germline V gives CDR1 SGHRS, CDR2 YFSETQ. The CDR3 totals 16 residues. The CDR3 protein is CASSLAGQVQPGEQYF.

This CDR3 is CASSPGTGSPPQHF. The rearrangement joins TRBV5-1 to TRBJ1-5; the TCRdb call, TRBD1, lacks DNA for checking. CDR1 and CDR2 from the germline V gene are SGHRS and YFSETQ. CDR3 length: 14 amino acids. The complete variable domain, with remaining parts taken from reference TRBV5-1 and TRBJ1-5, reads KAGVTQTPRYLIKTRGQQVTLSCSPISGHRSVSWYQQTPGQGLQFLFEYFSETQRNKGNFPGRFSGRQFSNSRSEMNVSTLELGDSALYLCASSPGTGSPPQHFGDGTRLSIL.

The chain recombines TRBV6-1 with TRBJ2-3; the D call of TRBD2 rests on TCRdb alone, since no DNA is present to check it. Looked up from germline, CDR1 is MNHNS and CDR2 is SASEGT. The CDR3 extends over 13 amino acids. CDR3: CASSGTLSDTQYF.

The chain uses TRBV2 and TRBJ2-3; as DNA is missing, the TRBD2 call by TCRdb cannot be tested. The CDR3 sequence is 16 residues long. In germline, CDR1 is SNHLY, CDR2 FYNNEI. The CDR3 sequence: CASRIRLADRTDTQYF.

The chain couples TRBV5-1 to TRBJ2-1; checking the TCRdb D call of TRBD2 is not possible without DNA. CDR3 length equals 16 residues. The germline CDR1 and CDR2 sequences are SGHRS and YFSETQ. The CDR3 protein is CASSVRLAGGPNEQFF. Full variable domain (remainder filled in from reference TRBV5-1 and TRBJ2-1): KAGVTQTPRYLIKTRGQQVTLSCSPISGHRSVSWYQQTPGQGLQFLFEYFSETQRNKGNFPGRFSGRQFSNSRSEMNVSTLELGDSALYLCASSVRLAGGPNEQFFGPGTRLTVL.